Each of the 11 T cell receptor beta chains below was sequenced from the same sample in a study of blood T cells in healthy people across ages. Together with a sample-barcoded 5' primer, a J-beta primer mix was included in a second PCR lasting about 7 to 11 cycles. Using its own MiXCR run on the 5' RACE reads, TCRdb lists one record per CDR3 protein. The sample has about 1.5 million distinct CDR3 sequences; under 55% are singletons. Sequenced material: blood. These receptors were obtained from a woman aged 18-29 years in good health.

This clonotype was found a few times. The chain has TRBV12-3 or TRBV12-4 and TRBJ2-7, with TRBD1 identical over 8 bases. The end of the DNA is better explained by TRBJ2-5, so the J call may be wrong. The CDR3 sequence is 14 residues long. CDR3 protein: CASSTRTGLETQYF. The CDR3 nucleotides read TGTGCCAGCAGTACGCGGACAGGGTTGGAGACCCAGTACTTC.

The chain carries TRBV12-3 or TRBV12-4 and TRBJ2-4; TRBD2 matches at 10 bases. The CDR3 consists of 14 residues. V lost 4 bases, J lost 13 bases, and 10 bases stayed unmatched. CDR3 region: CASSSGTSAVRQYF. The CDR3 DNA follows: TGTGCCAGCAGTTCCGGGACTAGCGCCGTCCGGCAGTACTTC.

The gene calls are TRBV4-3 and TRBJ2-7, with 9 bases identical to TRBD1. The CDR3 length is 15 residues. The trim removed 3 bases at V and 2 bases at J, leaving 5 bases unmatched. Germline V gene lookup returns CDR1 LGHNA and CDR2 YSLEER. CDR3 amino acids: CASSQKGQGTYEQYF. DNA of the CDR3: TGCGCCAGCAGCCAGAAGGGACAGGGCACCTACGAGCAGTACTTC.

This chain links TRBV14 with TRBJ2-7; tentative D call: TRBD2 (5 bases). CDR1 and CDR2 from the germline V gene are SGHDN and FVKESK. V was trimmed by 1 base and J by 7 bases, leaving 11 bases between them. The CDR3 has 13 residues. CDR3 residues: CASSQALASEQYF. Here the CDR3 DNA reads TGTGCCAGCAGCCAAGCGTTAGCGTCTGAGCAGTACTTC.

The chain couples TRBV15 to TRBJ1-1, with D hard to call. The length of the CDR3 is 14 residues. Trimming shortened V by 6 bases and J by 0 bases, and 11 bases separated the two germline ends. Germline CDR1 LNHNV, CDR2 YYDKDF (reference sequence). The CDR3 loop is CATSITTLNTEAFF. The CDR3 DNA reads as TGTGCCACCAGTATTACTACCTTGAACACTGAAGCTTTCTTT.

On this clonotype: A read error may account for a junction end that differs from germline. The V and J genes are TRBV6-6 and TRBJ1-1, with D perhaps matching TRBD1 (5 bases). There are 12 residues in the CDR3. Per germline, CDR1 MNHNY and CDR2 SVGAGI (reference sequence). Written as DNA, the CDR3 is TGTGCCAGCAGGTCGACAGACACTGAAGCTTTATTT. Protein product: CASRSTDTEALF.

The CDR3 bases are TGTGCCAGCAGTGACGCGGGAGGGGCCTACGAGCAGTACTTC. This gives the protein CASSDAGGAYEQYF. The chain joins TRBV6-5 to TRBJ2-7, with 9 bases matching TRBD2. The CDR3 contains 14 residues. In germline, CDR1 is MNHEY, CDR2 SVGAGI. The trim removed 5 bases at V and 2 bases at J, leaving 4 bases unmatched.

In its sample, this clonotype was seen a few times. The chain uses TRBV5-1 and TRBJ1-2; 9 positions match TRBD1. J lost 4 bases, V lost 3 bases, and 13 bases had no gene match. The CDR3 extends over 17 amino acids. From germline, CDR1 is SGHRS and CDR2 YFSETQ. Here the CDR3 reads CASSWQLGTGLTYGYTF. DNA of the CDR3: TGCGCCAGCAGCTGGCAGCTTGGGACAGGGCTTACCTATGGCTACACCTTC.

As concerns this clonotype: The conserved final phenylalanine or tryptophan is absent from the CDR3, which likely points to a read error. The chain recombines TRBV5-1 with TRBJ2-6, with TRBD2 matching over 9 bases. Looked up from germline, CDR1 is SGHRS and CDR2 is YFSETQ. The CDR3 consists of 18 residues. The V segment lost 0 bases and the J segment 0 bases; nucleotides outside the gene matches: 4. Here the CDR3 reads CASSLAFSGSSGANVLTN. The CDR3 region has the DNA TGCGCCAGCAGCTTGGCCTTTAGCGGGAGCTCTGGGGCCAACGTCCTGACTAAC.

DNA for the CDR3: TGCGCCAGCAGCCCACTAGCGGGGCAAATCAATGAGCAGTTCTTC. Translating gives CASSPLAGQINEQFF. The V call is TRBV5-1, the J call TRBJ2-1; 10 positions agree with TRBD2. The V segment lost 4 bases and the J segment 6 bases; nucleotides outside the gene matches: 7. The CDR3 has 15 residues. CDR1 SGHRS and CDR2 YFSETQ come from the germline V gene.

The chain couples TRBV18 to TRBJ2-1, with 8 bases matching TRBD2. V was clipped by 2 bases and J by 6 bases; unmatched bases: 6. This CDR3 region has 15 residues. Germline V CDR1 and CDR2: KGHSH, LQKENI. CDR3 bases: TGTGCCAGCTCACCATATAACAGCGGGAGCAATGAGCAGTTCTTC. This sequence encodes CASSPYNSGSNEQFF. Variable domain in full (rest from reference TRBV18 and TRBJ2-1): NAGVMQNPRHLVRRRGQEARLRCSPMKGHSHVYWYRQLPEEGLKFMVYLQKENIIDESGMPKERFSAEFPKEGPSILRIQQVVRGDSAAYFCASSPYNSGSNEQFFGPGTRLTVL.